A selection of T cell receptor beta chains follows, all from one sample in a study of OX40 agonist ivuxolimab in advanced cancers. Clones were sequenced by immunoSEQ multiplex PCR, and TCRdb holds only the in-frame ones, with some missing. The profile covers about 83,000 clones, with 91% appearing a single time and under 8.5% taken by the ten largest. The sample here was CD4+ or CD8+ T cells sorted from blood, taken in a trial of the OX40 agonist ivuxolimab. The receptors originated from an adult with an advanced solid tumor such as melanoma, head and neck, liver or kidney cancer. Each CDR3 is given with its conserved first and last residue. Fields, in order: V gene, J gene, CDR3 protein.

>TRBV14|TRBJ1-5
CASSQKSGTGKSNQPQHF
>TRBV4-3|TRBJ2-2
CASSQDGGGNTGELFF
>TRBV30|TRBJ1-5
CAWSRGNQPQHF
>TRBV6-5|TRBJ1-2
CASLSGLNGYTF
>TRBV9|TRBJ1-1
CASSVGGRNTEAFF
>TRBV6-5|TRBJ2-1
CASSYLAGSNEQFF
>TRBV30|TRBJ1-6
CAWSRGQGNSPLHF
>TRBV18|TRBJ2-1
CASSPLSTGQSYNEQFF
>TRBV7-8|TRBJ2-1
CASRSSGGSYNEQFF
>TRBV4-1|TRBJ2-1
CASSQVGGGGNEQFF
>TRBV4-2|TRBJ2-3
CASSQEGATSGRRQYF
>TRBV30|TRBJ1-4
CAWSVVGEKLFF
>TRBV19|TRBJ1-5
CASSSVTDNQPQHF
>TRBV5-8|TRBJ1-3
CASRQRGNTIYF
>TRBV4-2|TRBJ2-4
CASSQDMGMGYIQYF
>TRBV7-9|TRBJ1-1
CASSFLRYLDTEAFF
>TRBV28|TRBJ2-1
CASSYPEGRNEQFF
>TRBV9|TRBJ2-1
CASSSQGVPHNEQFF
>TRBV11-3|TRBJ2-3
CASSLFPTDTQYF
>TRBV4-2|TRBJ2-7
CASSDGAGSTYEQYF
>TRBV6-5|TRBJ2-7
CASSYTGPHEQYF
>TRBV28|TRBJ1-6
CASSPGRSYNSPLHF
>TRBV30|TRBJ2-3
CAWSVLTGDTQYF
>TRBV19|TRBJ1-1
CASSLQGARDTEAFF
>TRBV28|TRBJ2-1
CASSLTSGGAPFF
>TRBV30|TRBJ1-2
CAWSAGQGNYGYTF
>TRBV10-1|TRBJ1-5
CAYHVGVVGQPQHF
>TRBV10-3|TRBJ2-1
CAISERRTSGVYNEQFF
>TRBV7-9|TRBJ1-2
CASTGQGLPYGYTF